This TCR beta chain was sequenced during a study of T cell clonotyping in hematopoietic cell transplantation. Study conclusions and caveats: Pathologically expanded recipient clonotypes increased progressively from day 30 to day 180 as diversity fell. Cells were unsorted, so CD4 and CD8 contributions were not separated. Few recipient clonotypes overlapped donors; over 95% were de novo at given depth. Higher Inverse Simpson Index values in graft donor and pretransplant recipient predicted broader posttransplant TCR diversity.

The ends were cut back, 2 bases at V and 0 bases at J, with 15 bases in the middle. The CDR3 runs 17 residues. Per germline, CDR1 SGHAT and CDR2 FQDESV (reference sequence). Comment on this clone: Its antigen is as yet unknown.

Generated by immunoSEQ multiplex PCR, the TCRdb table keeps only in-frame clones and is missing some. Seen here are roughly 44,000 clones, about 95% observed once, and the top ten hold approximately 0.9%. This chain connects TRBV11-1 to TRBJ2-3; D gene ambiguous. This clonotype was obtained from a man between 25 and 39 years old in good health. Some clones in this sample may be carry-over from other donors' samples. Sequenced input: peripheral blood mononuclear cells. This CDR3 reads CASSLLGKLTSTDTQYF. In nucleotides, the CDR3 is TGTGCCAGCAGCTTACTAGGGAAGTTAACTAGCACAGATACGCAGTATTTT.